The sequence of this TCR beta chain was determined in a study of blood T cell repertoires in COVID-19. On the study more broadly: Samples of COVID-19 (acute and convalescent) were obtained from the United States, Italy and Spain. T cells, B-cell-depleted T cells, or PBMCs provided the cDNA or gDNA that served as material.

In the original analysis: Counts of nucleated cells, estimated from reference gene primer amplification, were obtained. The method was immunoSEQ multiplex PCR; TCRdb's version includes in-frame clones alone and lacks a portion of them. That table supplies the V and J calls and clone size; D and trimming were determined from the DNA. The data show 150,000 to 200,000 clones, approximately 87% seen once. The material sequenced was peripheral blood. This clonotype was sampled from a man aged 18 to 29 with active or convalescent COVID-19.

The chain's CDR3 is CAWNVETEAFF. For the CDR3, the DNA is TGTGCCTGGAATGTGGAGACTGAAGCTTTCTTT. This rearrangement joins TRBV30 to TRBJ1-1, with no clear D. Trimming took 4 bases from V and 5 from J, leaving 8 bases between them. Germline lookup yields CDR1 GTSNPN and CDR2 SVGIG (reference sequence). The length of the CDR3 is 11 residues.